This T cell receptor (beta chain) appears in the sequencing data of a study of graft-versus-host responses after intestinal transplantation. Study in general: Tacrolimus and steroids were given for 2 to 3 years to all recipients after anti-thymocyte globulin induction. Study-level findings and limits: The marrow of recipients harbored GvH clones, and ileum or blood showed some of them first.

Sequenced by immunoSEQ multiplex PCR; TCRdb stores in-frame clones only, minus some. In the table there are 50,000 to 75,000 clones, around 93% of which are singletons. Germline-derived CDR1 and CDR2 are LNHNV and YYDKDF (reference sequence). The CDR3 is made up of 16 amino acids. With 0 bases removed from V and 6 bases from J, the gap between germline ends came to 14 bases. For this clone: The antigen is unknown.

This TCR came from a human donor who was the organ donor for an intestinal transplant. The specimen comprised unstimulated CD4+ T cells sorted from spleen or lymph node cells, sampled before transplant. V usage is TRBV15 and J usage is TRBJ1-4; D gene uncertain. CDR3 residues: CATSRDPGIGDEKLFF. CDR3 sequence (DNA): TGTGCCACCAGCAGAGATCCCGGGATTGGGGATGAAAAACTGTTTTTT.